The entry that follows covers one T cell receptor beta chain sequence. The sample is drawn from a study of CD8 T cells in Susac syndrome. Sequencing targeted TCR beta in blood CD8+ and CD4+ T cells. The multiple sclerosis controls were treatment-naive patients, and their relapsing-remitting disease was stable or active. Bulk CD8+ and CD4+ cells came from magnetic negative isolation; CD8+ TEMRA by FACS. Reverse transcription of roughly 0.5 to 1 ug RNA was carried out with random hexamers. immunoSEQ multiplex PCR amplified TCR beta CDR3 across 54 Vbeta, 13 Jbeta. TCRdb passed the immunoSEQ multiplex PCR reads through MiXCR, listing each CDR3 protein once. Of over 350,000 distinct CDR3 sequences in the sample, more than 80% were seen once. This CDR3 is 16 amino acids long. V was cut by 6 bases and J by 3 bases, with 17 bases left in between.

The specimen sequenced was CD8+ T cells from PBMCs. This sequence joins TRBV12-3 or TRBV12-4 and TRBJ1-4, with D tentatively TRBD1 (6 bases). This TCR was sampled from a human donor with multiple sclerosis. The CDR3 nucleotides read TGTGCCAGCAGCGATAACAGGGACGGAGCTAATGAAAAACTGTTTTTT. Residues: CASSDNRDGANEKLFF.